Following are 21 T cell receptor beta chains from one sample sequenced in a study of CD8+ T cells in alopecia areata. Described treatment: oral pan-JAK inhibitor, 5-10 mg twice daily. In each case, RNA was isolated and then reverse transcribed into cDNA as the sequencing template. Sequencing was performed with immunoSEQ multiplex PCR; in TCRdb, only in-frame clones are kept and a portion is missing. Of about 140,000 clones in the sample, 82% are singletons; the top ten hold around 25%. The material sequenced was CD8+ T cells sorted from blood, taken at week 4, from a patient treated with tofacitinib. The receptor set was obtained from a human donor with alopecia areata.

The chain couples TRBV27 to TRBJ2-2; D not certain. This CDR3 region has 12 residues. V was shortened by 5 bases and J by 1 base, with 2 bases between the two germline ends. Germline V CDR1 and CDR2: MNHEY, SMNVEV (reference sequence). In nucleotides, the CDR3 is TGTGCCAGCAGTAAGAACACCGGGGAGCTGTTTTTT. Its protein product is CASSKNTGELFF.

The V and J genes are TRBV9 and TRBJ2-5, with a tentative D call TRBD1 (6 bases). Germline-derived CDR1 and CDR2 are SGDLS and YYNGEE. Deletions cut 0 bases from V and 5 bases from J, with 11 bases between. This CDR3 is 14 amino acids long. CDR3 amino acids: CASSVGGRGETQYF. CDR3 nucleotides: TGTGCCAGCAGCGTAGGAGGAAGGGGGGAGACCCAGTACTTC.

The genes are TRBV25-1 and TRBJ2-7; D gene uncertain. The V gene's germline CDR1 is MGHDK and CDR2 SYGVNS. This CDR3 contains 15 residues. Between the trimmed V and J ends, which lost 0 bases and 3 bases, there was a span of 12 bases. CDR3 sequence: CASSEYGTAGYEQYF. CDR3 sequence (DNA): TGTGCCAGCAGTGAATACGGAACAGCCGGCTACGAGCAGTACTTC.

The V and J genes are TRBV6-5 and TRBJ1-5; D gene uncertain. CDR3 size: 15 residues. V lost 0 bases and J lost 6, with 12 bases in between. Per germline, CDR1 MNHEY and CDR2 SVGAGI. The DNA for the CDR3 is TGTGCCAGCAGTTACTCCGTAAGGAAACGTCAGCCCCAGCATTTT. This translates into CASSYSVRKRQPQHF.

The chain uses TRBV19 and TRBJ2-1; D is ambiguous. Trimming removed 7 bases at V and 11 bases at J, with 15 bases between. Per germline, CDR1 LNHDA and CDR2 SQIVND (reference sequence). CDR3 length equals 12 residues. CDR3 DNA sequence: TGTGCCAGTACCGACAACCTTTTTCAGCAGTTCTTC. It codes for CASTDNLFQQFF.

CDR3 amino acids: CSVELTGVFSYEQYF. In DNA form, the CDR3 reads TGCAGCGTTGAATTGACAGGGGTTTTTTCCTACGAGCAGTACTTC. The gene calls are TRBV29-1 and TRBJ2-7; TRBD1 matches at 8 bases. CDR1 is SQVTM and CDR2 is ANQGSEA in the germline V gene. CDR3 length equals 15 residues. V trimming: 2 bases; J trimming: 1 base; junction bases outside the gene matches: 7.

The CDR3 sequence: CSVEEQHYTF. The CDR3 DNA reads as TGCAGCGTTGAGGAACAGCACTACACCTTC. The V gene is TRBV29-1, the J gene TRBJ1-2; D is unresolved. Trimming shortened V by 3 bases and J by 10 bases, and 9 bases separated the two germline ends. Germline assignment: CDR1 SQVTM and CDR2 ANQGSEA. The CDR3 is made up of 10 amino acids.

The gene calls are TRBV30 and TRBJ2-2; the D gene is possibly TRBD2 (6 bases). Germline assignment: CDR1 GTSNPN and CDR2 SVGIG (reference sequence). V gave up 0 bases and J gave up 4 bases, with 12 bases separating them. The CDR3 totals 15 residues. This CDR3 is CAWSVSGTFTGELFF. The CDR3, as DNA: TGTGCCTGGAGTGTATCCGGGACTTTCACCGGGGAGCTGTTTTTT.

A single count supports this clone. The J gene is TRBJ1-1, the V gene TRBV9; 8 bases line up with TRBD1. The length of the CDR3 is 14 residues. Germline V gives CDR1 SGDLS, CDR2 YYNGEE. With V trimmed by 2 bases and J by 4 bases, 4 bases remained unmatched. The CDR3 DNA reads as TGTGCCAGCAGCGTTCGGACAGGGTTCACTGAAGCTTTCTTT. Protein sequence: CASSVRTGFTEAFF.

This sequence joins TRBV29-1 and TRBJ2-7; D is perhaps TRBD1 (5 bases). The CDR3 spans 14 residues. V dropped 0 bases and J dropped 1 base, with 10 bases sitting between them. The germline gives CDR1 SQVTM, CDR2 ANQGSEA. The CDR3 DNA sequence: TGCAGCGTTGAAGAGGAAGGGGAATCCTACGAGCAGTACTTC. Its translation is CSVEEEGESYEQYF.

This clone showed up just a few times. CDR3 bases: TGTGCCAGCAGCCCCCCATCATCCTACGAGCAGTACTTC. It specifies CASSPPSSYEQYF. This chain uses TRBV9 with TRBJ2-7; no clear D gene. The CDR3 extends over 13 amino acids. CDR1 and CDR2 (germline): SGDLS, YYNGEE. V was pared by 4 bases and J by 1 base, with 9 bases between.

The chain recombines TRBV7-6 with TRBJ2-2, with 7 bases identical to TRBD2. The CDR3 is made up of 17 amino acids. The junction had 6 bases not matched to a gene; V was cut back by 2 bases and J by 0 bases. Per the germline V gene, CDR1 is SGHVS and CDR2 is FNYEAQ. The CDR3 nucleotides are TGTGCCAGCAGCTTAAGACCGGCGGGGGCGAACACCGGGGAGCTGTTTTTT. Its protein product is CASSLRPAGANTGELFF.

This chain uses TRBV25-1 with TRBJ2-7; 7 nucleotides match TRBD1. The V gene end was trimmed by 3 bases and the J gene end by 3 bases; junction bases not matched to a gene: 5. Germline CDR1 and CDR2: MGHDK and SYGVNS. The CDR3 totals 14 residues. The CDR3 protein is CASSDWDRDYEQYF. In nucleotides, the CDR3 is TGTGCCAGCAGTGACTGGGACAGAGACTACGAGCAGTACTTC.

This clone has a handful of counts. V usage is TRBV7-2 and J usage is TRBJ2-3; D uncertain. From germline, CDR1 is SGHTA and CDR2 FQGNSA. There are 15 residues in the CDR3. The V end lost 1 base, the J end lost 2 bases, and 10 bases lay between the germline ends. The CDR3 loop is CASSLDWAITDTQYF. The DNA of the CDR3 is TGTGCCAGCAGCTTAGATTGGGCCATCACAGATACGCAGTATTTT.

The chain is built from TRBV2 and TRBJ2-3; no clear D gene. This CDR3 contains 14 residues. The V end lost 2 bases, the J end lost 2 bases, and 8 bases lay between the germline ends. Germline CDR1 and CDR2: SNHLY and FYNNEI. This chain's CDR3 is CASSESDHTDTQYF. The CDR3 coding sequence is TGTGCCAGCAGTGAAAGTGATCACACAGATACGCAGTATTTT. Filled out from reference TRBV2 and TRBJ2-3, the complete variable domain reads EPEVTQTPSHQVTQMGQEVILRCVPISNHLYFYWYRQILGQKVEFLVSFYNNEISEKSEIFDDQFSVERPDGSNFTLKIRSTKLEDSAMYFCASSESDHTDTQYFGPGTRLTVL.

The CDR3 bases are TGCGCCAGCAGCCCCGGGACAGGGGGGGGAGATACGCAGTATTTT. This codes for CASSPGTGGGDTQYF. The chain employs TRBV4-3 and TRBJ2-3; 11 nucleotides match TRBD1. The J segment lost 5 bases and the V segment lost 4 bases, leaving 5 bases of the junction unmatched. The germline V gene has CDR1 LGHNA and CDR2 YSLEER. The CDR3 sequence is 15 residues long.

The chain links TRBV4-3 to TRBJ1-2, with D unclear. The CDR3 sequence is 15 residues long. Germline CDR1 is LGHNA and CDR2 is YSLEER. Trimming shortened V by 0 bases and J by 7 bases, and 15 bases separated the two germline ends. This CDR3 reads CASSQDGRIIGGYTF. The CDR3 DNA reads as TGCGCCAGCAGCCAAGATGGCAGGATTATCGGTGGCTACACCTTC.

The V and J genes are TRBV5-1 and TRBJ1-1, with a tentative D call TRBD1 (6 bases). Trimming took off 0 bases at V and 4 bases at J, with 7 bases between the two ends. The CDR3 runs 13 residues. CDR1 is SGHRS, CDR2 YFSETQ, per germline. The CDR3 DNA sequence: TGCGCCAGCAGCTTGGAGGGGGGCACTGAAGCTTTCTTT. Protein: CASSLEGGTEAFF.

The chain links TRBV9 to TRBJ2-1; D may be TRBD1 or TRBD2 (6 bases each). This CDR3 comprises 12 residues. V was pared by 4 bases and J by 10 bases, with 12 bases between. Per the germline V gene, CDR1 is SGDLS and CDR2 is YYNGEE. The DNA for the CDR3 is TGTGCCAGCAGCCTGACCGGGGGCGAGCAGTTCTTC. Translating gives CASSLTGGEQFF.

This clone occurred once. This chain joins TRBV9 and TRBJ2-3; D is ambiguous. The ends were cut back, 3 bases at V and 1 base at J, with 9 bases in the middle. The CDR3 loop spans 14 amino acids. CDR1 and CDR2 (germline): SGDLS, YYNGEE. CDR3 DNA sequence: TGTGCCAGCAGCGCTGGGATGGGCACAGATACGCAGTATTTT. This translates into CASSAGMGTDTQYF.

V usage is TRBV7-9 and J usage is TRBJ1-1; D uncertain. CDR1 and CDR2 from the germline V gene are SEHNR and FQNEAQ (reference sequence). CDR3 length: 15 residues. Trimming took off 3 bases at V and 0 bases at J, with 11 bases between the two ends. CDR3 amino acids: CASSFRAALNTEAFF. For the CDR3, the DNA is TGTGCCAGCAGCTTCCGTGCGGCGTTGAACACTGAAGCTTTCTTT.